Shown below are 22 T cell receptor beta chains from a single sample sequenced in a study of T cell repertoires in cytomegalovirus infection. TCRdb fed the reads into MiXCR, producing one record per CDR3 protein. The data show a few hundred thousand distinct CDR3 sequences, with about a sixth seen just once and less than 60% held by the top ten. Sequenced material: CD8+ T cells from PBMCs. The source of these receptors is a human donor in good health (CMV status not recorded). Some clones in this sample may be carry-over from other donors' samples.

The chain recombines TRBV28 with TRBJ1-6, with TRBD1 matching over 7 bases. V was pared by 5 bases and J by 8 bases, with 21 bases of the junction left unmatched. In germline, CDR1 is MDHEN, CDR2 SYDVKM. The CDR3 covers 19 residues. The CDR3 region is CASSLLQTGSIPQDSPLHF. The CDR3 coding sequence is TGTGCCAGCAGTCTCCTCCAGACAGGGAGTATTCCACAGGATTCACCCCTCCACTTT.

This clonotype was seen a handful of times. This chain joins TRBV6-2 or TRBV6-3 and TRBJ1-1; TRBD1 might be the D (6 bases). With 5 bases removed from V and 5 bases from J, the gap between germline ends came to 18 bases. The germline V gene encodes CDR1 MNHEY and CDR2 SVGEGT. This CDR3 is built from 15 residues. CDR3 residues: CASSRPATGATEAFF. The CDR3 DNA is TGTGCCAGCAGTCGTCCCGCGACGGGGGCAACTGAAGCTTTCTTT.

The chain couples TRBV7-9 to TRBJ2-1; TRBD1 matches 7 bases. The V gene end was trimmed by 1 base and the J gene end by 9 bases; junction bases not matched to a gene: 9. The CDR3 length is 15 residues. CDR1 is SEHNR, CDR2 FQNEAQ, per germline (reference sequence). The CDR3 loop reads CASSLGTGDPFEQFF. The CDR3 DNA is TGTGCCAGCAGCTTAGGGACAGGCGACCCCTTTGAGCAGTTCTTC.

This clonotype was detected a few times. The V call is TRBV20-1, the J call TRBJ2-2; a possible D gene is TRBD2 (5 bases). V lost 2 bases, J lost 1 base, and 8 bases lay in between. Germline V lookup: CDR1 DFQATT, CDR2 SNEGSKA (reference sequence). The CDR3 covers 14 residues. DNA of the CDR3: TGCAGTGCTAGAAGGGAGATGAACACCGGGGAGCTGTTTTTT. As protein: CSARREMNTGELFF.

This clonotype was detected a few times. The chain combines TRBV4-1 with TRBJ2-5; D possibly corresponds to TRBD1 (6 bases). The CDR3 has 19 residues. V shed 0 bases and J shed 4 bases, with 24 bases lying between them. Germline CDR1 is MGHRA and CDR2 is YSYEKL. For the CDR3, the DNA is TGCGCCAGCAGCCAAGACCCGGCTTACAATAGTGACAGGATAGAGACCCAGTACTTC. It yields the protein CASSQDPAYNSDRIETQYF.

The genes are TRBV7-9 and TRBJ1-5; D is unclear. Germline V gene data show CDR1 as SEHNR and CDR2 as FQNEAQ (reference sequence). The CDR3 covers 20 residues. V was shortened by 5 bases and J by 2 bases, with 28 bases between the two germline ends. CDR3 loop: CASSPGWDVAQNGGNQPQHF. The DNA of the CDR3 is TGTGCCAGCAGCCCAGGTTGGGATGTTGCACAGAACGGGGGCAATCAGCCCCAGCATTTT. The full variable domain, its missing parts supplied by reference TRBV7-9 and TRBJ1-5, is DTGVSQNPRHKITKRGQNVTFRCDPISEHNRLYWYRQTLGQGPEFLTYFQNEAQLEKSRLLSDRFSAERPKGSFSTLEIQRTEQGDSAMYLCASSPGWDVAQNGGNQPQHFGDGTRLSIL.

This clonotype has only a few counts. This chain connects TRBV28 to TRBJ1-2; no definite D call. The germline CDR1 and CDR2 sequences are MDHEN and SYDVKM. V gave up 5 bases and J gave up 8 bases, with 18 bases separating them. The CDR3 is 14 amino acids. The CDR3 loop reads CASSLPARGWGYTF. The CDR3 DNA reads TGTGCCAGCAGTCTCCCAGCCCGAGGATGGGGCTACACCTTC.

This clonotype appeared many times. The chain joins TRBV7-9 to TRBJ1-2, with TRBD1 matching 11 bases. CDR3 length: 15 residues. The J segment lost 3 bases and the V segment lost 7 bases, leaving 7 bases of the junction unmatched. Germline V gene lookup returns CDR1 SEHNR and CDR2 FQNEAQ (reference sequence). CDR3 sequence reads: CASTLTGQGDYGYTF. The CDR3 coding sequence is TGTGCCAGCACACTGACGGGACAGGGGGACTATGGCTACACCTTC.

This clonotype was detected many times. V gene TRBV28 combines with J gene TRBJ2-5; 8 bases map to TRBD1. The germline CDR1 and CDR2 sequences are MDHEN and SYDVKM. This CDR3 is built from 14 residues. The V segment lost 2 bases and the J segment 2 bases; nucleotides outside the gene matches: 1. CDR3 in DNA: TGTGCCAGCAGTTTAGACAGGGGACAAGAGACCCAGTACTTC. Its translation is CASSLDRGQETQYF.

The J gene is TRBJ2-2, the V gene TRBV28, with D perhaps being TRBD1 or TRBD2 (5 bases each). The CDR3 is 17 residues long. V was cut by 6 bases and J by 3 bases, with 20 bases left in between. Germline-derived CDR1 and CDR2 are MDHEN and SYDVKM. CDR3 residues: CASRPIRDPEDTGELFF. The CDR3 coding sequence is TGTGCCAGCAGGCCGATCCGGGACCCAGAGGACACCGGGGAGCTGTTTTTT.

The CDR3 DNA is TGTGCCACCAGCAGAGCCAGGGCCTCTGGAAACACCATATATTTT. Translation gives CATSRARASGNTIYF. The rearrangement links TRBV15 to TRBJ1-3; possibly TRBD1 for D (5 bases). Trimming cost V 1 base and J 0 bases, with 7 bases left between them. The CDR3 contains 15 residues. Germline-derived CDR1 and CDR2 are LNHNV and YYDKDF (reference sequence). The whole variable domain, remainder taken from reference TRBV15 and TRBJ1-3, is DAMVIQNPRYQVTQFGKPVTLSCSQTLNHNVMYWYQQKSSQAPKLLFHYYDKDFNNEADTPDNFQSRRPNTSFCFLDIRSPGLGDTAMYLCATSRARASGNTIYFGEGSWLTVV.

This clonotype was counted ten times or more. This chain connects TRBV5-1 to TRBJ2-2; a weak D match, TRBD2 (6 bases). Germline values: CDR1 SGHRS, CDR2 YFSETQ. The V gene lost 2 bases and the J gene lost 2 bases, with 16 bases spanning the gap. This CDR3 comprises 17 residues. The CDR3 coding sequence is TGCGCCAGCAGCTTAACCGGGACTGGGATCAACACCGGGGAGCTGTTTTTT. Encoded protein: CASSLTGTGINTGELFF.

Of note for this clonotype: A much larger clone lies one base from this, so it may be a read error. The chain is built from TRBV7-8 and TRBJ2-5, with TRBD2 as a possible D gene (6 bases). Germline V gives CDR1 SGHVS, CDR2 FQNEAQ. V was cut by 1 base and J by 4 bases, with 13 bases left in between. The CDR3 is made up of 15 amino acids. CDR3 amino acids: CASSLDPNGGETQYF. DNA for the CDR3: TGTGCCAGCAGCTTAGATCCTAACGGGGGAGAGACCCAGTACTTC.

CDR3 coding DNA: TGTGCCATCAGTGAGAAAGGGTTTGAGCAGTTCTTC. It is translated as CAISEKGFEQFF. V gene TRBV10-3 combines with J gene TRBJ2-1; D not certain. V was shortened by 2 bases and J by 9 bases, with 8 bases between the two germline ends. Germline CDR1 and CDR2: ENHRY and SYGVKD. The CDR3 is 12 amino acids.

The J gene is TRBJ1-1, the V gene TRBV4-1; D ambiguous. The V gene's germline CDR1 is MGHRA and CDR2 YSYEKL. The CDR3 runs to 13 residues. Trimming shortened V by 1 base and J by 4 bases, and 7 bases separated the two germline ends. CDR3 residues: CASSQVPGTEAFF. The CDR3 bases are TGCGCCAGCAGCCAAGTCCCGGGCACTGAAGCTTTCTTT.

This clonotype has a count of ten or more. The chain combines TRBV12-5 with TRBJ1-1; D is ambiguous. This CDR3 has 13 residues. CDR1 and CDR2 from the germline V gene are LGHNT and FRNRAP. The V end lost 5 bases, the J end lost 0 bases, and 7 bases lay between the germline ends. CDR3 sequence (DNA): TGTGCTAGTGGTCTCTACCTGAACACTGAAGCTTTCTTT. This encodes CASGLYLNTEAFF.

The gene calls are TRBV2 and TRBJ1-1; D remains unclear. Trimming took 10 bases from V and 6 from J, leaving 15 bases between them. Germline assignment: CDR1 SNHLY and CDR2 FYNNEI. The CDR3 loop spans 12 amino acids. The CDR3 here is CATSRWLSEAFF. DNA for the CDR3: TGTGCCACCAGCAGGTGGCTTTCTGAAGCTTTCTTT.

This chain links TRBV19 with TRBJ2-1, with a weak D call TRBD1 (5 bases). V was trimmed by 6 bases and J by 4 bases, leaving 22 bases between them. The germline V gene encodes CDR1 LNHDA and CDR2 SQIVND (reference sequence). The CDR3 runs to 17 residues. The CDR3 DNA reads as TGTGCCAGTAGCCACACAGGAGCCCAGACCCTTTACAATGAGCAGTTCTTC. Translation gives CASSHTGAQTLYNEQFF.

This clonotype occurred a few times. The rearrangement links TRBV14 to TRBJ2-7; perhaps TRBD2 as D (5 bases). CDR1 and CDR2 (germline): SGHDN, FVKESK. There are 13 residues in the CDR3. Trimming cost V 3 bases and J 2 bases, with 8 bases left between them. DNA for the CDR3: TGTGCCAGCAGCCAGGACTGGACCTACGAGCAGTACTTC. Translated, it gives CASSQDWTYEQYF.

The table lists this clonotype with many counts. The chain combines TRBV7-9 with TRBJ2-3; TRBD2 might be the D (5 bases). Germline assignment: CDR1 SEHNR and CDR2 FQNEAQ (reference sequence). CDR3 length equals 13 residues. Trimming shortened V by 6 bases and J by 6 bases, and 13 bases separated the two germline ends. CDR3 nucleotides: TGTGCCAGCAGACATGGACTCACGGATACGCAGTATTTT. Its translation: CASRHGLTDTQYF.

This clonotype was picked up many times. The CDR3 protein is CASRTWDSPGGGEKLFF. CDR3 coding DNA: TGTGCCAGCAGGACTTGGGACAGCCCTGGCGGGGGAGAAAAACTGTTTTTT. The chain is built from TRBV28 and TRBJ1-4, with 7 positions matching TRBD1. This CDR3 has 17 amino acids. Germline trimming cut 6 bases from V and 8 bases from J; bases unmatched to any gene: 18. CDR1 and CDR2 (germline): MDHEN, SYDVKM.

This clonotype has just a few counts. This rearrangement joins TRBV28 to TRBJ2-3; the D gene could be TRBD1 or TRBD2 (5 bases each). Trimming shortened V by 5 bases and J by 3 bases, and 24 bases separated the two germline ends. Germline values: CDR1 MDHEN, CDR2 SYDVKM. The CDR3 totals 18 residues. CDR3: CASSPRPGRPSSTDTQYF. Written as DNA, the CDR3 is TGTGCCAGCAGTCCTCGACCGGGACGTCCGTCCTCTACAGATACGCAGTATTTT.